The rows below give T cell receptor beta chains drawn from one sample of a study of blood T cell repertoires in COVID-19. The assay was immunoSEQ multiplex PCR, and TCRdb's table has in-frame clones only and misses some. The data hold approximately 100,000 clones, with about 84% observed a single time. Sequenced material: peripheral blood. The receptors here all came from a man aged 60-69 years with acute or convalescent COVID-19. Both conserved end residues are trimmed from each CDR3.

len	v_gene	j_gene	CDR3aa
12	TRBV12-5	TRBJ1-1	ASARQASNTEAF
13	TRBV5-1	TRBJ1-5	ASSLAGDSNQPQH
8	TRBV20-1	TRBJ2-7	SGGRDEQY
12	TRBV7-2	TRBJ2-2	ASSLLPNTGELF
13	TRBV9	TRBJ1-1	ASSAGDRGGTEAF
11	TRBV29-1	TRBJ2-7	SAVTGGSYEQY
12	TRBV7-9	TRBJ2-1	ASSLGRQGHEQF
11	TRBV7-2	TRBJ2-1	ASGDPPYNEQF
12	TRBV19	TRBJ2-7	ASSLRRASYEQY
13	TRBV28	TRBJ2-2	ASMYSGGDVGELF
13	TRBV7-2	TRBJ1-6	ASSLATGDNSPLH
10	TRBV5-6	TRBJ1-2	ASSLREYGYT
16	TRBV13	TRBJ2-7	ASSSQGLAVRGSYEQY
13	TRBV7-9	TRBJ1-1	ASDLVGLRGHEAF
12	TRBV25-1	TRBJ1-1	ASSSRAANTEAF
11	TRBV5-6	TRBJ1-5	ASSLGGVQPQH
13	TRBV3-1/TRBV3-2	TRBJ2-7	ASSFGLASSYEQY
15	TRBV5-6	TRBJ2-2	ASRYRTSGGLTGELF
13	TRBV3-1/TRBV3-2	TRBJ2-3	ASRARGLISDTQY
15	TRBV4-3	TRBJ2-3	ASSQSSRTYYTDTQY
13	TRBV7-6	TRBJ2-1	ASSWGQGAYNEQF
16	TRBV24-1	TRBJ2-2	ATSDPTFGSLNTGELF
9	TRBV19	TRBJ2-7	ASGSRDEQY
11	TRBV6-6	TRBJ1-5	ASWGQAQGPQH
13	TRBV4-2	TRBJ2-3	ASSQVAGGGDTQY
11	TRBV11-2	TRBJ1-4	ASSGQFNEKLF
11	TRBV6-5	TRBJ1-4	ASSETGREKLF
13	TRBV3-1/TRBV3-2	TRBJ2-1	ASKLRGATLNEQF
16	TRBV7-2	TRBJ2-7	ASSLYPSSSGSSYEQY
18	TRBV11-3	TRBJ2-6	ASSRPGQVQGVSGANVLT
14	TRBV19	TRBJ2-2	ASSILAGGGTGELF
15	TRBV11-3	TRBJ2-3	ASSLGLAGAGTDTQY
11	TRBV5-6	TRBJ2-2	ASSLVRAGELF
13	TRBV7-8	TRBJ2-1	ASSLWQGTYNEQF
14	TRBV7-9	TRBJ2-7	ASSPIGEVEDYEQY
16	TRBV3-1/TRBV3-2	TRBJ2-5	ASSQDSRARGPLETQY
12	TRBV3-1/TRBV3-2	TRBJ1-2	ASSGRQGYYGYT
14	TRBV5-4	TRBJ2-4	ASSPQTGGGRDIQY